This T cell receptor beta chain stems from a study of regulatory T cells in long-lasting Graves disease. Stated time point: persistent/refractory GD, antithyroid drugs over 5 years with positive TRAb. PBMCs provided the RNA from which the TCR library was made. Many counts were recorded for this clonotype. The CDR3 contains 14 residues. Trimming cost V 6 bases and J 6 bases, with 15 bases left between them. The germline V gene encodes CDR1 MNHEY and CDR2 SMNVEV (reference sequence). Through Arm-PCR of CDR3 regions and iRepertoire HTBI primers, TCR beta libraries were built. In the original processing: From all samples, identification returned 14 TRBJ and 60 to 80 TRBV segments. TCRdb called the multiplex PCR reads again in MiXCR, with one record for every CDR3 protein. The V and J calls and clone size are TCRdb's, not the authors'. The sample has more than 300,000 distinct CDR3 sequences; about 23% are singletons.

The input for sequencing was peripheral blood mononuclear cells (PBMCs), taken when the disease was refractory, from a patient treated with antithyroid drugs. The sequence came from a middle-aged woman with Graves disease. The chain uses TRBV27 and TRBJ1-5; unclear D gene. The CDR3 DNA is TGTGCCAGCAGGGGTTCAAAAGGAGGTCAGCCCCAGCATTTT. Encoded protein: CASRGSKGGQPQHF.